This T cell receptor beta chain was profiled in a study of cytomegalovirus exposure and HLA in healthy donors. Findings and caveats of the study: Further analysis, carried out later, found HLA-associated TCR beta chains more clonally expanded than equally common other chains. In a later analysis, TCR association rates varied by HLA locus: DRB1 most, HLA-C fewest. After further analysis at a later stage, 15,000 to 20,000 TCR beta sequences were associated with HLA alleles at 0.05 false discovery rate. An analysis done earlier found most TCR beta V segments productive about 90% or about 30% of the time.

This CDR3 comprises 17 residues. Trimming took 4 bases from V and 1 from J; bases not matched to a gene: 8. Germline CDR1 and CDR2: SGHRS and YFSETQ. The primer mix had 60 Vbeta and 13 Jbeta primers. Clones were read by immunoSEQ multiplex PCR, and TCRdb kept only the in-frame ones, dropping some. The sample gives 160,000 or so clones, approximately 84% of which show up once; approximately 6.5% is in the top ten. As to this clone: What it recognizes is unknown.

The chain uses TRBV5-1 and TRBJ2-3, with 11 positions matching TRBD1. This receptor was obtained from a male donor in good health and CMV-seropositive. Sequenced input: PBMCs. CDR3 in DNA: TGCGCCAGCAGCCTCTCAGGGACAGGGGGAGGCACAGATACGCAGTATTTT. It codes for CASSLSGTGGGTDTQYF. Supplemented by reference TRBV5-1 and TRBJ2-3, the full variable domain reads KAGVTQTPRYLIKTRGQQVTLSCSPISGHRSVSWYQQTPGQGLQFLFEYFSETQRNKGNFPGRFSGRQFSNSRSEMNVSTLELGDSALYLCASSLSGTGGGTDTQYFGPGTRLTVL.